Listed below are T cell receptor beta chains from one sample, sequenced in a study of cytomegalovirus exposure and HLA in healthy donors. Profiling relied on immunoSEQ multiplex PCR, and the TCRdb table lists in-frame clones only, not all of them. The table has about 94,000 clones, about 80% seen once. The specimen was PBMCs. These receptors all come from a male donor in good health and CMV-seronegative. Each CDR3 is given with its conserved first and last residue. The D gene is left open where the match is weak.

v_call d_call cdr3_aa
TRBV6-5 TRBD1 CASKGGDRGSYEQYF
TRBV19 . CASTRSGDSNQPQHF
TRBV5-4 . CASSFLEGVNYGYTF
TRBV10-3 TRBD1 CAISPLEEGAWVNTEAFF
TRBV19 . CASSIGGNTEAFF
TRBV2 TRBD2 CASSATSGGIVPQFF
TRBV5-1 TRBD1 CASSWDRGRVVTEAFF
TRBV7-2 . CASSSSIQYGYTF
TRBV7-9 . CASTLDRYLYEQYF
TRBV4-1 . CASSQEGGETQYF
TRBV5-5 . CASSWRGGTEAFF
TRBV5-5 . CASSVAQGIDYGYTF
TRBV9 . CASSVESQGNYEQYF
TRBV28 TRBD1 CASSPRDRGVSEAFF
TRBV2 . CASSSTSMNTEAFF